These 20 T cell receptor beta chains were all obtained from the same sample, sequenced in a study of regulatory T cells in long-lasting Graves disease. The time point here: newly diagnosed GD, antithyroid drugs for less than 3 months. Following extraction of RNA from PBMCs, that RNA was used to make the TCR library. Researchers made TCR beta libraries by using iRepertoire HTBI primers and running Arm-PCR on CDR3 regions. TCRdb analysed the multiplex PCR reads with MiXCR anew, one entry per CDR3 protein. The sample records 510,000 or so distinct CDR3 sequences, 9.5% to 15% being singletons. The same sample was also studied in work on T cells in Graves' hyperthyroidism and ophthalmopathy.

The sequencing used peripheral blood mononuclear cells (PBMCs), collected at new diagnosis, from a patient treated with antithyroid drugs. The source is a woman aged 30 to 39 with Graves disease.

This clonotype was counted between two and nine times. One junction end does not reproduce the germline sequence, and a read error may be involved. The J gene is TRBJ2-7, the V gene TRBV28; the D gene is possibly TRBD1 (5 bases). The germline gives CDR1 MDHEN, CDR2 SYDVKM. This CDR3 has 12 amino acids. The CDR3 loop is CACRTWPYEQYF. CDR3 DNA: TGTGCCTGCAGGACATGGCCCTACGAGCAGTACTTC. Full variable domain (missing parts from reference TRBV28 and TRBJ2-7): DVKVTQSSRYLVKRTGEKVFLECVQDMDHENMFWYRQDPGLGLRLIYFSYDVKMKEKGDIPEGYSVSREKKERFSLILESASTNQTSMYLCACRTWPYEQYFGPGTRLTVT.

This clonotype came up many times. The chain couples TRBV20-1 to TRBJ2-7; D is unclear. Germline V gene sequence: CDR1 DFQATT, CDR2 SNEGSKA (reference sequence). The germline V and J ends were trimmed by 6 bases and 2 bases, with 17 bases remaining between them. The CDR3 runs 14 residues. CDR3 nucleotides: TGCAGTGCCACGAGGCATACAAAACCCTACGAGCAGTACTTC. Amino acids: CSATRHTKPYEQYF.

This clonotype was recorded many times. At one boundary the junction diverges from the germline segment, which might be a read error. The chain couples TRBV13 to TRBJ2-2; unclear D gene. This CDR3 region has 14 residues. The V gene's germline CDR1 is PRHDT and CDR2 FYEKMQ (reference sequence). Written as DNA, the CDR3 is TGTGCCAGCAGCCTAGGACGGAACACCGGGGAGCTGTTTTTT. This encodes CASSLGRNTGELFF.

The chain is built from TRBV10-3 and TRBJ2-7; D gene ambiguous. Trimming shortened V by 6 bases and J by 3 bases, and 12 bases separated the two germline ends. In germline, CDR1 is ENHRY, CDR2 SYGVKD. The CDR3 spans 13 residues. Here the CDR3 reads CAIRRKGIYEQYV. The CDR3 DNA reads TGTGCCATCAGGAGGAAAGGGATCTACGAGCAGTACGTC.

This clonotype was observed a handful of times. One end of the junction fails to match germline, which may point to a read error. The CDR3 reads CTSSPGTGSYEQYF. The CDR3 bases are TGTACCAGCAGCCCGGGGACAGGGTCCTACGAGCAGTACTTC. The rearrangement links TRBV7-3 to TRBJ2-7; 9 nucleotides align to TRBD1. The CDR3 has 14 residues. CDR1 and CDR2 from the germline V gene are SGHTA and FQGTGA. The full variable domain, in which reference TRBV7-3 and TRBJ2-7 provide the parts outside the CDR3, is GAGVSQTPSNKVTEKGKYVELRCDPISGHTALYWYRQSLGQGPEFLIYFQGTGAADDSGLPNDRFFAVRPEGSVSTLKIQRTERGDSAVYLCTSSPGTGSYEQYFGPGTRLTVT.

To note about this clonotype: A much larger clone lies a single base off, so this may be a read error. V is TRBV27 and J is TRBJ1-1; the D gene is possibly TRBD1 (6 bases). In germline, CDR1 is MNHEY, CDR2 SMNVEV (reference sequence). The CDR3 covers 13 residues. DNA of the CDR3: TGTGCCAGCAGGTTCCAGGGGAACGCTGAAGCTTTCTTT. This translates into CASRFQGNAEAFF.

This clonotype was seen a few times. The chain couples TRBV4-1 to TRBJ2-1, with D hard to call. The CDR3 spans 17 residues. Germline CDR1 MGHRA, CDR2 YSYEKL. V was trimmed by 0 bases and J by 0 bases, leaving 12 bases between them. The CDR3 DNA is TGCGCCAGCAGCCAAGATCTTTTCACGAGCTCCTACAATGAGCAGTTCTTC. It translates to CASSQDLFTSSYNEQFF.

This clonotype was observed many times. V gene TRBV28 combines with J gene TRBJ2-1, with D perhaps assigned TRBD1 or TRBD2 (5 bases each). The CDR3 has 18 amino acids. The germline gives CDR1 MDHEN, CDR2 SYDVKM. V lost 5 bases, J lost 9 bases, and 29 bases lay in between. DNA of the CDR3: TGTGCCAGCAGTCTACGGGCCATAGCTACAATGAGGGGCGGTGAGCAGTTCTTC. Its translation: CASSLRAIATMRGGEQFF.

The sample holds many counts of this clonotype. The chain joins TRBV14 to TRBJ2-3, with D unclear. The V end was cut by 3 bases, the J end by 8 bases, with 15 bases between. Looked up from germline, CDR1 is SGHDN and CDR2 is FVKESK. This CDR3 contains 14 residues. In DNA form, the CDR3 reads TGTGCCAGCAGCCAGTCCACCGACCGTGGTACGCAGTATTTT. It translates to CASSQSTDRGTQYF.

This clonotype was detected ten times or more. The gene calls are TRBV7-9 and TRBJ2-1; 9 positions agree with TRBD2. Germline-derived CDR1 and CDR2 are SEHNR and FQNEAQ (reference sequence). V lost 0 bases and J lost 2; bases outside the gene matches: 2. The CDR3 consists of 16 residues. The CDR3 DNA sequence: TGTGCCAGCAGCTTAGCCTTAGCGGGAGCCTACAATGAGCAGTTCTTC. Its translation is CASSLALAGAYNEQFF.

This clonotype occurred many times. The J gene is TRBJ2-1, the V gene TRBV10-3; possibly TRBD1 for D (6 bases). Trimming pared 2 bases from V and 3 bases from J, leaving 11 bases between. This CDR3 is 15 amino acids long. Per the germline V gene, CDR1 is ENHRY and CDR2 is SYGVKD. CDR3 DNA: TGTGCCATCAGTGAGGTGTCGGGACACTACAATGAGCAGTTCTTC. Its translation is CAISEVSGHYNEQFF.

This clonotype has at least ten counts. The rearrangement joins TRBV2 to TRBJ1-1; 11 bases match TRBD1. Germline assignment: CDR1 SNHLY and CDR2 FYNNEI. Trimming took 5 bases from V and 4 from J; bases not matched to a gene: 3. The CDR3 is 14 amino acids. CDR3 nucleotides: TGTGCCAGCAGTCGGACAGGGGGCTTCACTGAAGCTTTCTTT. This sequence encodes CASSRTGGFTEAFF.

This clonotype was detected ten times or more. V gene TRBV4-3 combines with J gene TRBJ2-1, with D hard to call. The CDR3 spans 15 residues. Germline assignment: CDR1 LGHNA and CDR2 YSLEER. V dropped 1 base and J dropped 3 bases, with 10 bases sitting between them. CDR3 nucleotide sequence: TGCGCCAGCAGCCAAGGTTCAACCGGCTACAATGAGCAGTTCTTC. This gives the protein CASSQGSTGYNEQFF.

At least ten counts were recorded for this clonotype. This rearrangement joins TRBV30 to TRBJ1-4; 9 nucleotides align to TRBD1. V gave up 5 bases and J gave up 0 bases; unmatched junction bases: 7. Germline CDR1 is GTSNPN and CDR2 is SVGIG (reference sequence). The CDR3 loop spans 16 amino acids. CDR3: CAWGQGPSPTNEKLFF. CDR3 DNA: TGTGCCTGGGGACAGGGGCCGAGCCCAACTAATGAAAAACTGTTTTTT.

This clonotype came up many times. The V call is TRBV14, the J call TRBJ2-1; D not certain. Trimming stripped 0 bases from V and 4 bases from J, with 7 bases between. Germline V gene lookup returns CDR1 SGHDN and CDR2 FVKESK. This CDR3 comprises 14 residues. Here the CDR3 DNA reads TGTGCCAGCAGCCAAGATGGACGGTACAATGAGCAGTTCTTC. Amino acid sequence: CASSQDGRYNEQFF.

This clonotype was detected ten times or more. The rearrangement links TRBV28 to TRBJ2-2; possibly TRBD2 for D (6 bases). Germline V gives CDR1 MDHEN, CDR2 SYDVKM. This CDR3 contains 15 residues. Trimming removed 5 bases at V and 2 bases at J, with 12 bases between. The DNA for the CDR3 is TGTGCCAGCAGTCTACCGGGACTCAACACCGGGGAGCTGTTTTTT. Translation gives CASSLPGLNTGELFF.

The chain uses TRBV7-8 and TRBJ2-5; 10 bases align to TRBD2. The ends lost 5 bases at V and 4 bases at J; junction bases unmatched: 10. The CDR3 is 16 residues long. Germline V gene data show CDR1 as SGHVS and CDR2 as FQNEAQ. The CDR3 here is CASSIGVAGGLETQYF. CDR3 coding DNA: TGTGCCAGCAGCATCGGGGTAGCGGGAGGTTTAGAGACCCAGTACTTC.

The chain uses TRBV20-1 and TRBJ2-7; D uncertain. The V end lost 0 bases, the J end lost 7 bases, and 10 bases lay between the germline ends. This CDR3 has 12 residues. Germline V gene data show CDR1 as DFQATT and CDR2 as SNEGSKA (reference sequence). CDR3 DNA: TGCAGTGCTAGAGAACCAGCGAGTGAGCAGTACTTC. Translation gives CSAREPASEQYF.

This clonotype has ten or more counts. The chain couples TRBV30 to TRBJ1-1, with D possibly being TRBD1 (5 bases). The CDR3 sequence is 12 residues long. Germline CDR1 and CDR2: GTSNPN and SVGIG (reference sequence). V was shortened by 2 bases and J by 9 bases, with 13 bases between the two germline ends. CDR3 in amino acids: CAWSQPRDQAFF. The CDR3, as DNA: TGTGCCTGGAGTCAACCCAGGGACCAAGCTTTCTTT. The full variable domain, its missing parts supplied by reference TRBV30 and TRBJ1-1, is SQTIHQWPATLVQPVGSPLSLECTVEGTSNPNLYWYRQAAGRGLQLLFYSVGIGQISSEVPQNLSASRPQDRQFILSSKKLLLSDSGFYLCAWSQPRDQAFFGQGTRLTVV.

This clonotype was counted ten times or more. The rearrangement links TRBV2 to TRBJ2-7; 9 nucleotides match TRBD2. There are 16 residues in the CDR3. Germline CDR1 and CDR2: SNHLY and FYNNEI. V lost 6 bases and J lost 2; bases outside the gene matches: 11. The CDR3 reads CASRYGPSGVTYEQYF. The CDR3 DNA reads as TGTGCCAGCAGATATGGTCCTAGCGGGGTAACCTACGAGCAGTACTTC. The whole variable domain, filled in from reference TRBV2 and TRBJ2-7, reads EPEVTQTPSHQVTQMGQEVILRCVPISNHLYFYWYRQILGQKVEFLVSFYNNEISEKSEIFDDQFSVERPDGSNFTLKIRSTKLEDSAMYFCASRYGPSGVTYEQYFGPGTRLTVT.